The 2 T cell receptor beta chains below all came from one sample that was sequenced in a study of T cells in Graves' hyperthyroidism and ophthalmopathy (dated by TCRdb to between 2018 and 2020). Library method: multiplex PCR. Reads for this sample came from an Illumina HiSeq 2000. The TCR beta CDR3 regions were amplified from the RNA transcripts. For the first round of RT-PCR on the TCR CDR3, the HTBI primer set was used together with the Qiagen OneStep RT-PCR kit. Using fastp trimming at Q25 and MiXCR clonotype assembly, TCRdb reanalyzed the public sequencing data and kept in-frame beta chains. Records with the same CDR3 protein are collapsed into one entry carrying the most frequent genes and DNA. The sample has some 250,000 distinct CDR3 sequences on record, just over 14% of them singletons. Roughly 14% of the sample rests with the top ten. The sequencing sample was made of blood. The receptors here all came from a middle-aged woman with Graves' hyperthyroidism that later progressed to Graves' ophthalmopathy.

CDR3 region: CASSERKLQAETQYF. The CDR3, as DNA: TGTGCCAGCAGTGAGAGGAAGTTGCAGGCAGAGACCCAGTACTTC. This sequence joins TRBV2 and TRBJ2-5; D ambiguous. Trimming pared 3 bases from V and 4 bases from J, leaving 15 bases between. Per the germline V gene, CDR1 is SNHLY and CDR2 is FYNNEI. The CDR3 extends over 15 amino acids.

This clonotype was detected only a few times. V and J are TRBV5-8 and TRBJ1-1, with D possibly TRBD1 on 5 matching bases. CDR1 and CDR2 from the germline V gene are SGHTS and YDEGEE. The CDR3 consists of 12 residues. V was cut by 2 bases and J by 8 bases, with 10 bases left in between. In DNA, the CDR3 is TGTGCCAGCAGCTTAGAGTACAGGGAAGCTTTCTTT. Translating it yields CASSLEYREAFF.